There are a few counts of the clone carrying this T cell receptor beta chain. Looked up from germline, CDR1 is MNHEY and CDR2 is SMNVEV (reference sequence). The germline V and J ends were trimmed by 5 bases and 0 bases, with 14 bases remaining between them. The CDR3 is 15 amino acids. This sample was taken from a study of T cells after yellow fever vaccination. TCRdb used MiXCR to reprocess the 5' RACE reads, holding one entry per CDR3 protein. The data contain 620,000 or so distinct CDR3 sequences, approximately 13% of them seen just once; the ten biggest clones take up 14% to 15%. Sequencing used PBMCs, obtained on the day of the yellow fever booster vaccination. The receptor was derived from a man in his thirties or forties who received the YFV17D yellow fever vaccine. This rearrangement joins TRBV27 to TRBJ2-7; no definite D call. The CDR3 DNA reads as TGTGCCAGCAGTCCACGCCTGTGGGGCTCCTACGAGCAGTACTTC. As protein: CASSPRLWGSYEQYF.